The 18 T cell receptor beta chains given below trace back to one sample, sequenced in a study of shared clonotypes between healthy human individuals (dated by TCRdb to the early 2020s). The method was the immunoSEQ multiplex PCR assay. The immuneACCESS repertoire file appears here via TCRdb, limited to in-frame rearrangements. These files lack a portion of the clones; in checked studies, under half of the deficit traces to unresolved V genes, and the cause of the others is not known. Within this sample are about 1,500,000 clones, with roughly 96% of them counted one time only. The ten largest clones add up to approximately 1.1% of the sample. The sequencing input was naive CD4+ T cells sorted from blood. This specimen's cell subset or site label, interpreted: CD45RA+ positively selected. Receptor source: a man aged 25-45 years in good health.

The V and J genes are TRBV7-3 and TRBJ2-7, with D hard to call. Trimming took 0 bases from V and 6 from J, leaving 9 bases between them. This CDR3 is built from 13 residues. Germline V gene lookup returns CDR1 SGHTA and CDR2 FQGTGA. CDR3 region: CASSLTSSSEQYF. In DNA form, the CDR3 reads TGTGCCAGCAGCTTAACCTCTTCTAGCGAGCAGTACTTC.

V and J are TRBV5-1 and TRBJ2-5; 16 bases are a match to TRBD2. Germline trimming cut 0 bases from V and 4 bases from J; bases unmatched to any gene: 6. This CDR3 spans 18 amino acids. Germline values: CDR1 SGHRS, CDR2 YFSETQ. This CDR3 is CASSLGLGTSGRGETQYF. Here the CDR3 DNA reads TGCGCCAGCAGCTTGGGTCTCGGGACTAGCGGGAGGGGAGAGACCCAGTACTTC.

The V and J genes are TRBV5-8 and TRBJ1-4; D is uncertain. Deletions cut 4 bases from V and 3 bases from J, with 19 bases between. CDR1 and CDR2 from the germline V gene are SGHTS and YDEGEE. This CDR3 region has 17 residues. The CDR3 loop reads CASSPAARAQPNEKLFF. As DNA, the CDR3 is TGTGCCAGCAGCCCGGCGGCGCGGGCGCAACCTAATGAAAAACTGTTTTTT. Based on the CDR3 plus reference TRBV5-8 and TRBJ1-4, the full variable domain is EAGVTQSPTHLIKTRGQQATLRCSPISGHTSVYWYQQALGLGLQFLLWYDEGEERNRGNFPPRFSGRQFPNYSSELNVNALELEDSALYLCASSPAARAQPNEKLFFGSGTQLSVL.

The chain has TRBV27 and TRBJ2-7; D unclear. Deletions cut 2 bases from V and 2 bases from J, with 13 bases between. Germline V gives CDR1 MNHEY, CDR2 SMNVEV (reference sequence). The length of the CDR3 is 15 residues. This CDR3 is CASSLRAPGPYEQYF. CDR3 coding DNA: TGTGCCAGCAGTTTAAGGGCCCCAGGACCCTACGAGCAGTACTTC.

The chain carries TRBV10-3 and TRBJ2-2, with D perhaps matching TRBD1 or TRBD2 (5 bases each). Trimming removed 6 bases from V and 7 bases from J, with 12 bases in between. The length of the CDR3 is 13 residues. CDR1 and CDR2 (germline): ENHRY, SYGVKD. CDR3 nucleotide sequence: TGTGCCATCAGCCCAGGGAGAGACGGGGAGCTGTTTTTT. Encoded protein: CAISPGRDGELFF.

The chain is built from TRBV28 and TRBJ2-7; TRBD2 matches 11 bases. The CDR3 consists of 15 residues. CDR1 is MDHEN, CDR2 SYDVKM, per germline. After removal of 6 bases from V and 2 bases from J, the junction contained 6 bases not matched to a gene. Written as DNA, the CDR3 is TGTGCCAGCAGACCTCTAGCGGGAGGAACCTACGAGCAGTACTTC. This codes for CASRPLAGGTYEQYF.

The V and J genes are TRBV27 and TRBJ2-2; D may be TRBD2 (5 bases). V was shortened by 3 bases and J by 4 bases, with 27 bases between the two germline ends. The CDR3 is made up of 20 amino acids. Germline lookup yields CDR1 MNHEY and CDR2 SMNVEV (reference sequence). This CDR3 reads CASSFNRVGRERAATGELFF. CDR3 DNA: TGTGCCAGCAGTTTTAATCGTGTCGGTCGCGAAAGAGCGGCCACCGGGGAGCTGTTTTTT.

The V and J genes are TRBV21-1 and TRBJ2-2. TRBV21-1 is listed as a pseudogene. The CDR3 has 14 amino acids. The CDR3 DNA follows: TGTGCCAGCAGCAAAGTTTTCCGATCCGGGGAGCTGTTTTTT. Protein sequence: CASSKVFRSGELFF.

The rearrangement joins TRBV7-6 to TRBJ2-7, with D perhaps being TRBD1 or TRBD2 (5 bases each). CDR1 is SGHVS, CDR2 FNYEAQ, per germline. The CDR3 is made up of 16 amino acids. Trimming took off 4 bases at V and 4 bases at J, with 20 bases between the two ends. The CDR3 here is CASSSTGAGNGYEQYF. The CDR3 bases are TGTGCCAGCAGCTCTACCGGGGCCGGCAATGGGTACGAGCAGTACTTC.

The chain employs TRBV7-9 and TRBJ2-3; weak D call: TRBD1 (5 bases). Trimming stripped 5 bases from V and 4 bases from J, with 19 bases between. Germline values: CDR1 SEHNR, CDR2 FQNEAQ (reference sequence). The CDR3 is made up of 16 amino acids. The CDR3 DNA follows: TGTGCCAGCAGCGAAGGGGTCGGGCTGCGCGCAGATACGCAGTATTTT. The encoded protein is CASSEGVGLRADTQYF.

The chain combines TRBV11-2 with TRBJ2-2; weak D call: TRBD1 (6 bases). The CDR3 contains 14 residues. Germline CDR1 is SGHAT and CDR2 is FQNNGV. V lost 4 bases to trimming and J lost 6 bases, with 12 bases between them. CDR3 bases: TGTGCCAGCAGCTACAGGGTGGTCGCCGGGGAGCTGTTTTTT. Protein product: CASSYRVVAGELFF.

In this sample, this clone turned up once. The rearrangement joins TRBV5-1 to TRBJ2-1; 10 bases are a match to TRBD2. V gave up 0 bases and J gave up 5 bases; unmatched junction bases: 5. CDR3 length equals 16 residues. Per the germline V gene, CDR1 is SGHRS and CDR2 is YFSETQ. CDR3 residues: CASSLEVLAGNNEQFF. Written as DNA, the CDR3 is TGCGCCAGCAGCTTGGAAGTACTAGCGGGGAACAATGAGCAGTTCTTC.

The CDR3 here is CASSLDQITGELFF. CDR3 sequence (DNA): TGTGCCAGCAGCTTAGATCAGATCACCGGGGAGCTGTTTTTT. The J gene is TRBJ2-2, the V gene TRBV7-2; D is ambiguous. Germline-derived CDR1 and CDR2 are SGHTA and FQGNSA. This CDR3 region has 14 residues. Trimming took off 1 base at V and 4 bases at J, with 7 bases between the two ends.

This chain connects TRBV7-9 to TRBJ2-5, with D tentatively TRBD2 (5 bases). CDR1 is SEHNR, CDR2 FQNEAQ, per germline (reference sequence). V lost 5 bases to trimming and J lost 3 bases, with 16 bases between them. The CDR3 has 15 residues. The CDR3 coding sequence is TGTGCCAGCAGCCCCCCGTGGGAGAGGGAAGAGACCCAGTACTTC. Encoded protein: CASSPPWEREETQYF.

The J gene is TRBJ2-2, the V gene TRBV29-1; 8 nucleotides line up with TRBD2. Germline CDR1 SQVTM, CDR2 ANQGSEA. The CDR3 length is 14 residues. V was pared by 4 bases and J by 2 bases, with 3 bases of the junction left unmatched. As DNA, the CDR3 is TGCAGCGTTGGGACTAGCCTCAACACCGGGGAGCTGTTTTTT. It specifies CSVGTSLNTGELFF.

Concerning this clone: The sample carries other DNA sequences with the same CDR3. The CDR3 DNA reads TGCGCCAGCAGCTTGGAGGGGACAAGCTCCTACGAGCAGTACTTC. This sequence encodes CASSLEGTSSYEQYF. This chain joins TRBV5-1 and TRBJ2-7; D might be TRBD1 (6 bases). The germline V gene has CDR1 SGHRS and CDR2 YFSETQ. The V and J ends lost 0 bases and 0 bases respectively, with 10 bases between them. The CDR3 contains 15 residues.

The chain has TRBV19 and TRBJ1-3, with D unresolved. Germline CDR1 and CDR2: LNHDA and SQIVND (reference sequence). The CDR3 consists of 15 residues. Trimming pared 5 bases from V and 0 bases from J, leaving 11 bases between. CDR3 loop: CASSLSWSSGNTIYF. CDR3 coding DNA: TGTGCCAGTAGTTTGTCCTGGAGCTCTGGAAACACCATATATTTT.

The chain carries TRBV7-6 and TRBJ2-6, with a tentative D call TRBD1 (6 bases). Trimming pared 1 base from V and 1 base from J, leaving 8 bases between. Germline CDR1 SGHVS, CDR2 FNYEAQ. The CDR3 extends over 16 amino acids. The CDR3: CASSLGQVSGANVLTF. The CDR3, as DNA: TGTGCCAGCAGCTTAGGACAGGTTTCTGGGGCCAACGTCCTGACTTTC.